Sequencing of this T cell receptor beta chain was carried out in a study of T-cell memory formation after mild COVID-19 (dated by TCRdb to the early 2020s). Broadly, across the study: TCR sequence clusters from the two donors were found to be largely donor specific. T-cell clones expanding and contracting after mild COVID-19 in a couple of donors were tracked by longitudinal TCRalpha and TCRbeta repertoire sequencing. The cohort comprised two young, previously healthy adult volunteers, one female and one male. Study-level results and caveats: SARS-CoV-2 specificity was not confirmed for the second-wave clones peaking on day 37. Balanced CD4/CD8 phenotypes were observed for clones contracting from day 15 to 85, whereas a bias towards CD4+ was observed for a second wave of clones expanding from day 15 to 37. Contracting CD4+ clones turned up mainly in the CM and EM memory subsets, whereas EMRA was where CD8+ clones were enriched. The study covered only a couple of mild cases, and larger cohorts including severe cases with pre-infection samples were considered necessary. Some responding clones were detected in pre-infection memory, suggesting pre-existing cross-reactive memory T cells joined the SARS-CoV-2 response.

This clonotype turned up a few times. Its antigen specificity is not known. No quality values exist for individual bases; no much larger clone is one base distant. V loses 3 bases, J loses 2 bases, and the germline ends lie 8 bases apart. The CDR3 sequence holds 15 residues, the cysteine and phenylalanine included. Kept here is only the CDR3 DNA, which spans 45 bases and is read in frame from base 1. The germline V gene (reference sequence) sets CDR1 to SGHAT and CDR2 to FQDESV. The sample was run on an Illumina NovaSeq 6000. TCRalpha and TCRbeta cDNA libraries were constructed by 5'RACE with constant-segment primers, with sample barcodes and unique molecular identifiers being introduced. Trizol reagent was used to extract RNA from every sample. Amplification of the libraries took two PCR steps, and the second step added a second sample barcode plus Illumina TruSeq adapters. Libraries were sequenced on an Illumina NovaSeq with 2 x 150 bp paired-end reads. The original pipeline was this. Demultiplexing of reads and collapsing into UMI-guided consensus sequences were performed with migec v1.2.7. Using mixcr v2.1.11, UMI consensuses were aligned to TRA and TRB V and J templates and then assembled into clonotypes. Expanded or contracted clonotypes were those called significant by both edgeR and NoisET, with noise models trained on biological replicates. For edgeR calls, the cutoffs were a false discovery rate-adjusted p below 0.01 and a log2 fold-change threshold of 1. PCA with hierarchical clustering of max-normalized trajectories of the 1000 most abundant clonotypes was used as exploratory dynamics analysis. Separately sequenced CD4+ and CD8+ repertoires were used to assign the CD4 or CD8 phenotype of responding clones. TCRdb reprocessed the public reads (quality trimming at Q25 with fastp, clone calling with MiXCR) and kept in-frame beta chains. CDR3 protein sequences are deduplicated, and each keeps its most common genes and DNA. For this entry, the V and J calls and clone size follow TCRdb and not the study's own pipeline. The sample profile shows approximately 290,000 distinct CDR3 sequences; roughly 8.2% of them were found once. The ten largest make up under 25% of the sample.

Ficoll-Paque density gradient centrifugation was used to isolate PBMCs. This sequence uses TRBV11-1 and TRBJ2-6, with the D call perhaps TRBD1 or TRBD2, each one matching 6 bases. This TCR was sampled from a man between 18 and 35 years old who had mild COVID-19 (a few samples of this study predate the infection). The sample titles of this study are shuffled in the database, so cell type and time point are left out; the donor was told from shared clones. Sequencing was done on a sample of PBMCs or a T cell subset sorted from them (not recorded which). The DNA sequence reads TGTGCCAGCAGCTTCCGGGGGCCTGGGGCCAACGTCCTGACTTTC. It specifies CASSFRGPGANVLTF.